This passage covers 12 T cell receptor beta chains from one sample sequenced in a study of shared clonotypes between healthy human individuals. Clones were sequenced by immunoSEQ multiplex PCR, and TCRdb holds only the in-frame ones, with some missing. The data hold more than 2,000,000 clones, with roughly 92% observed a single time. The sequenced material came from naive CD4+ T cells sorted from blood. Subset in this sample: CD45RA+ positively selected. Receptor source: a man aged 18 to 30 in good health.

The V and J genes are TRBV29-1 and TRBJ2-3; no definite D call. V was clipped by 6 bases and J by 0 bases, with 7 bases between them. This CDR3 is built from 12 residues. The germline CDR1 and CDR2 sequences are SQVTM and ANQGSEA. The CDR3 loop reads CSVKASTDTQYF. CDR3 in DNA: TGCAGCGTCAAAGCTAGCACAGATACGCAGTATTTT.

J is TRBJ1-1 and V is TRBV19, with 7 bases fitting TRBD1. Germline CDR1 LNHDA, CDR2 SQIVND (reference sequence). The CDR3 loop spans 17 amino acids. V dropped 3 bases and J dropped 1; count of bases not matched to a gene: 11. In nucleotides, the CDR3 is TGTGCCAGTAGTATCATCAGGAGGGGGCAGTGGAACACTGAAGCTTTCTTT. Its translation is CASSIIRRGQWNTEAFF.

V usage is TRBV7-9 and J usage is TRBJ2-1, with TRBD1 matching 12 bases. After removal of 4 bases from V and 9 bases from J, the junction contained 16 bases not matched to a gene. The CDR3 extends over 18 amino acids. Germline V gene data show CDR1 as SEHNR and CDR2 as FQNEAQ (reference sequence). The CDR3 spells CASSYLRTSGTGGVEQFF. The CDR3 DNA reads TGTGCCAGCAGCTACCTCAGGACATCCGGGACAGGGGGCGTTGAGCAGTTCTTC.

As concerns this clone: Other DNA sequences in the sample encode the same CDR3. V usage is TRBV28 and J usage is TRBJ1-2; D remains ambiguous. The ends were cut back, 3 bases at V and 5 bases at J, with 4 bases in the middle. The germline V gene has CDR1 MDHEN and CDR2 SYDVKM. CDR3 size: 11 residues. The CDR3 here is CASSFEYGYTF. In nucleotides, the CDR3 is TGTGCCAGCAGTTTTGAGTATGGCTACACCTTC.

The gene calls are TRBV27 and TRBJ2-1; no definite D call. The CDR3 loop spans 17 amino acids. V gave up 2 bases and J gave up 0 bases, with 14 bases separating them. Germline CDR1 MNHEY, CDR2 SMNVEV (reference sequence). As DNA, the CDR3 is TGTGCCAGCAGTTTAAATTCGCTGGCTAGCTCCTACAATGAGCAGTTCTTC. Amino acid sequence: CASSLNSLASSYNEQFF.

The V call is TRBV27, the J call TRBJ2-7; TRBD2 agrees at 10 bases. Trimming took 2 bases from V and 4 from J; bases not matched to a gene: 14. The germline V gene encodes CDR1 MNHEY and CDR2 SMNVEV (reference sequence). CDR3 length: 18 residues. CDR3 nucleotides: TGTGCCAGCAGTTTAATGCCCCGCCGGCTAGCGGGGGAATACGAGCAGTACTTC. The encoded protein is CASSLMPRRLAGEYEQYF.

This chain joins TRBV4-3 and TRBJ2-1; D gene unclear. Germline V gives CDR1 LGHNA, CDR2 YSLEER. This CDR3 spans 16 amino acids. The V and J ends lost 1 base and 0 bases respectively, with 10 bases between them. This CDR3 reads CASSQVGSNSYNEQFF. The DNA of the CDR3 is TGCGCCAGCAGCCAAGTGGGCAGCAACTCCTACAATGAGCAGTTCTTC.

Details on this clone: The same CDR3 also results from other DNA sequences found in this sample. The genes are TRBV18 and TRBJ2-6; no firm D call. CDR1 KGHSH and CDR2 LQKENI come from the germline V gene. This CDR3 region has 15 residues. The ends were cut back, 0 bases at V and 2 bases at J, with 5 bases in the middle. The CDR3 DNA follows: TGTGCCAGCTCACCACCGGGTCCTGGGGCCAACGTCCTGACTTTC. Amino acid sequence: CASSPPGPGANVLTF.

J is TRBJ1-1 and V is TRBV4-3; D gene unclear. The length of the CDR3 is 13 residues. CDR1 and CDR2 from the germline V gene are LGHNA and YSLEER. V was shortened by 0 bases and J by 11 bases, with 13 bases between the two germline ends. As DNA, the CDR3 is TGCGCCAGCAGCCAAGATTCCGGGTTCCGGGCTTTCTTT. Translation gives CASSQDSGFRAFF.

This chain connects TRBV7-2 to TRBJ2-3; the match to TRBD2 covers 7 bases. Trimming removed 1 base from V and 5 bases from J; junction bases left unmatched: 6. From germline, CDR1 is SGHTA and CDR2 FQGNSA. The CDR3 sequence is 15 residues long. In nucleotides, the CDR3 is TGTGCCAGCAGCTTAGTAGGCGGGGAGGGAGATACGCAGTATTTT. This gives the protein CASSLVGGEGDTQYF. The whole variable domain, remainder taken from reference TRBV7-2 and TRBJ2-3, is GAGVSQSPSNKVTEKGKDVELRCDPISGHTALYWYRQSLGQGLEFLIYFQGNSAPDKSGLPSDRFSAERTGGSVSTLTIQRTQQEDSAVYLCASSLVGGEGDTQYFGPGTRLTVL.

The gene calls are TRBV11-3 and TRBJ1-1, with D perhaps matching TRBD1 (6 bases). Germline CDR1 is SGHNT and CDR2 is YENEEA. Trimming shortened V by 5 bases and J by 1 base, and 14 bases separated the two germline ends. The CDR3 covers 15 residues. The CDR3 protein is CASSVRGRGNTEAFF. The DNA for the CDR3 is TGTGCCAGCAGCGTCCGGGGCAGGGGGAACACTGAAGCTTTCTTT.

This clone was detected once. The chain has TRBV6-1 and TRBJ1-4; TRBD1 might be the D (5 bases). Trimming shortened V by 1 base and J by 0 bases, and 9 bases separated the two germline ends. The CDR3 runs 16 residues. Germline CDR1 reads MNHNS; CDR2 reads SASEGT. CDR3 nucleotides: TGTGCCAGCAGTGAAGGGGGCTTTGCAACTAATGAAAAACTGTTTTTT. It codes for CASSEGGFATNEKLFF.